This T cell receptor beta chain was found in a study of OX40 agonist ivuxolimab in advanced cancers. Repertoires were generated with immunoSEQ multiplex PCR, while TCRdb's copy carries only in-frame clones and drops some. Among 50,000 to 65,000 clones listed, about 89% were seen once. Per germline, CDR1 PRHDT and CDR2 FYEKMQ (reference sequence). This CDR3 contains 14 residues. V gave up 5 bases and J gave up 5 bases, with 15 bases separating them. The sample consisted of CD4+ or CD8+ T cells sorted from blood, taken in a trial of the OX40 agonist ivuxolimab. The J gene is TRBJ1-1, the V gene TRBV13, with D uncertain. The clonotype originates from an adult with an advanced solid tumor such as melanoma, head and neck, liver or kidney cancer. The CDR3 DNA follows: TGTGCCAGCAGCCCTAACCGATTGGGGACTGAAGCTTTCTTT. Its translation is CASSPNRLGTEAFF. Full variable domain (missing parts from reference TRBV13 and TRBJ1-1): AAGVIQSPRHLIKEKRETATLKCYPIPRHDTVYWYQQGPGQDPQFLISFYEKMQSDKGSIPDRFSAQQFSDYHSELNMSSLELGDSALYFCASSPNRLGTEAFFGQGTRLTVV.